What follows are 23 T cell receptor beta chains derived from one specimen sequenced in a study of T cell responses to AZD1222 COVID-19 vaccine. Profiled with immunoSEQ multiplex PCR; TCRdb holds only in-frame clones, not every one. The sample shows tens of thousands of clones, about 91% of them seen only once. Source: peripheral blood, taken on day 0 of AZD1222 vaccination. These receptors originate from an adult in good health.

The J gene is TRBJ2-1, the V gene TRBV5-5, with 14 positions matching TRBD2. With 0 bases clipped from V and 13 bases from J, the junction kept 9 bases outside the gene matches. The germline V gene has CDR1 SGHKS and CDR2 YYEKEE (reference sequence). The CDR3 is made up of 16 amino acids. CDR3 DNA: TGTGCCAGCAGCTTGGTTGGGACTAGCGGGAGCTCCAACCAGTTCTTC. It specifies CASSLVGTSGSSNQFF.

The chain recombines TRBV19 with TRBJ2-2, with 9 nucleotides matching TRBD1. The germline CDR1 and CDR2 sequences are LNHDA and SQIVND (reference sequence). Unmatched junction bases numbered 4, after V lost 1 base and J lost 4 bases. CDR3 size: 16 residues. The CDR3 bases are TGTGCCAGTAGTATAGGGGACAGGGCGGTCACCGGGGAGCTGTTTTTT. Encoded protein: CASSIGDRAVTGELFF. Variable domain in full (rest from reference TRBV19 and TRBJ2-2): DGGITQSPKYLFRKEGQNVTLSCEQNLNHDAMYWYRQDPGQGLRLIYYSQIVNDFQKGDIAEGYSVSREKKESFPLTVTSAQKNPTAFYLCASSIGDRAVTGELFFGEGSRLTVL.

The CDR3 here is CASSRGQTQYF. The DNA of the CDR3 is TGTGCCAGCTCACGCGGACAGACCCAGTACTTC. The chain joins TRBV18 to TRBJ2-5; D not certain. Germline CDR1 reads KGHSH; CDR2 reads LQKENI. CDR3 length: 11 residues. V lost 4 bases and J lost 6, with 6 bases in between.

This chain connects TRBV5-5 to TRBJ2-5; TRBD1 agrees at 9 bases. This CDR3 is built from 17 residues. The germline CDR1 and CDR2 sequences are SGHKS and YYEKEE (reference sequence). Trimming removed 4 bases from V and 4 bases from J; junction bases left unmatched: 14. The CDR3 DNA sequence: TGTGCCAGCAGCATCGACCGGGACAGGGTCGTCCGAGAGACCCAGTACTTC. It yields the protein CASSIDRDRVVRETQYF.

This chain links TRBV21-1 with TRBJ1-6. TRBV21-1 is a pseudogene locus. This CDR3 contains 17 residues. CDR3 in DNA: TGTGCCAGCAGCTTTGCAGGGGGGGAGCATGGCGGTTCACCCCTCCACTTT. This codes for CASSFAGGEHGGSPLHF.

The rearrangement links TRBV24-1 to TRBJ2-2, with D perhaps matching TRBD1 (7 bases). The germline V and J ends were trimmed by 2 bases and 6 bases, with 15 bases remaining between them. This CDR3 has 16 amino acids. Germline V gene data show CDR1 as KGHDR and CDR2 as SFDVKD. In nucleotides, the CDR3 is TGTGCCACCAGTGATTCCGGTTCCAGGGGGGCCGGGGAGCTGTTTTTT. Its translation: CATSDSGSRGAGELFF.

The V call is TRBV2, the J call TRBJ2-7, with TRBD1 as a possible D gene (7 bases). The CDR3 extends over 15 amino acids. Per the germline V gene, CDR1 is SNHLY and CDR2 is FYNNEI. Between the trimmed V and J ends, which lost 5 bases and 0 bases, there was a span of 14 bases. CDR3: CASSSTGRSSYEQYF. Written as DNA, the CDR3 is TGTGCCAGCAGTTCGACAGGGAGGAGCTCCTACGAGCAGTACTTC.

The chain has TRBV10-3 and TRBJ1-5, with 8 bases lining up with TRBD1. V shed 0 bases, J shed 0 bases, and the junction held 4 bases outside the gene matches. The CDR3 loop spans 17 amino acids. Germline CDR1 is ENHRY and CDR2 is SYGVKD. The CDR3 region is CAISESGQENSNQPQHF. The CDR3, as DNA: TGTGCCATCAGTGAGTCGGGACAGGAGAATAGCAATCAGCCCCAGCATTTT.

The V gene is TRBV5-1, the J gene TRBJ2-3, with D maybe TRBD1 (6 bases). V lost 1 base and J 0 bases, leaving 12 bases between the germline ends. CDR3 size: 16 residues. The germline gives CDR1 SGHRS, CDR2 YFSETQ. The CDR3 sequence: CASSLSPQGSTDTQYF. The CDR3 DNA sequence: TGCGCCAGCAGCTTGTCCCCACAGGGTAGCACAGATACGCAGTATTTT.

The chain links TRBV6-6 to TRBJ1-6; 9 bases are a match to TRBD1. Losses at the gene ends were 6 bases for V and 7 bases for J; bases not matched to a gene: 16. This CDR3 region has 18 residues. CDR1 and CDR2 from the germline V gene are MNHNY and SVGAGI (reference sequence). Here the CDR3 reads CASSRTRDRVLRNSPLHF. CDR3 nucleotide sequence: TGTGCCAGCAGCCGAACCCGGGACAGGGTTTTGAGGAATTCACCCCTCCACTTT.

Only a few counts were recorded for this clone. J is TRBJ1-3 and V is TRBV28; 7 positions match TRBD1. Germline values: CDR1 MDHEN, CDR2 SYDVKM. This CDR3 is built from 15 residues. V lost 6 bases, J lost 0 bases, and 5 bases stayed unmatched. This CDR3 is CASSGGTVSGNTIYF. The CDR3 nucleotides are TGTGCCAGCAGCGGCGGGACAGTCTCTGGAAACACCATATATTTT.

The V call is TRBV6-1, the J call TRBJ1-5; the match to TRBD1 covers 7 bases. V was clipped by 1 base and J by 7 bases; unmatched bases: 10. Germline values: CDR1 MNHNS, CDR2 SASEGT. CDR3 length: 16 amino acids. The CDR3 sequence is CASSEGYRGCEQPQHF. The CDR3 region has the DNA TGTGCCAGCAGTGAAGGGTACAGGGGTTGTGAGCAGCCCCAGCATTTT.

This clone was seen just once. The chain couples TRBV7-9 to TRBJ1-6; no reliable D call. Trimming took 3 bases from V and 8 from J, leaving 11 bases between them. CDR1 is SEHNR, CDR2 FQNEAQ, per germline (reference sequence). This CDR3 has 14 amino acids. CDR3 nucleotides: TGTGCCAGCAGCTTGGCAGTCCCTTATTCACCCCTCCACTTT. This translates into CASSLAVPYSPLHF. The variable domain in full, completed from reference TRBV7-9 and TRBJ1-6, reads DTGVSQNPRHKITKRGQNVTFRCDPISEHNRLYWYRQTLGQGPEFLTYFQNEAQLEKSRLLSDRFSAERPKGSFSTLEIQRTEQGDSAMYLCASSLAVPYSPLHFGNGTRLTVT.

J is TRBJ1-6 and V is TRBV6-4, with 7 bases identical to TRBD1. The V and J ends lost 5 bases and 7 bases, in that order; junction bases with no gene match: 8. This CDR3 region has 15 residues. Germline assignment: CDR1 MRHNA and CDR2 SNTAGT. The CDR3 DNA reads TGTGCCAGCAGTACCGACAGGGAGGCGAATTCACCCCTCCACTTT. It specifies CASSTDREANSPLHF.

This sequence joins TRBV7-3 and TRBJ1-1; the D is unclear. Germline CDR1 reads SGHTA; CDR2 reads FQGTGA. V was cut by 5 bases and J by 1 base, with 11 bases left in between. CDR3 length: 14 residues. The CDR3 DNA reads as TGTGCCAGCAGCCCCTCTCTGGGGAACACTGAAGCTTTCTTT. Amino acid sequence: CASSPSLGNTEAFF.

J is TRBJ2-1 and V is TRBV28; D call uncertain. V shed 5 bases and J shed 2 bases, with 19 bases lying between them. CDR1 and CDR2 (germline): MDHEN, SYDVKM. The CDR3 loop spans 17 amino acids. The CDR3 nucleotides are TGTGCCAGCAGTCCGAACCTTAAGAGTGGGGCCTACAATGAGCAGTTCTTC. Its protein is CASSPNLKSGAYNEQFF.

CDR3: CASNGRGNQPQHF. The CDR3 region has the DNA TGTGCCAGCAACGGCAGGGGCAATCAGCCCCAGCATTTT. The chain recombines TRBV2 with TRBJ1-5; D perhaps matches TRBD1 (5 bases). The germline gives CDR1 SNHLY, CDR2 FYNNEI. Trimming cost V 7 bases and J 2 bases, with 9 bases left between them. This CDR3 comprises 13 residues. Full variable domain (outside the CDR3, taken from reference TRBV2 and TRBJ1-5): EPEVTQTPSHQVTQMGQEVILRCVPISNHLYFYWYRQILGQKVEFLVSFYNNEISEKSEIFDDQFSVERPDGSNFTLKIRSTKLEDSAMYFCASNGRGNQPQHFGDGTRLSIL.

V and J are TRBV28 and TRBJ2-6; no clear D gene. V was pared by 6 bases and J by 4 bases, with 10 bases between. Looked up from germline, CDR1 is MDHEN and CDR2 is SYDVKM. The CDR3 length is 14 residues. The DNA of the CDR3 is TGTGCCAGCAGGCTGAGAGGAGGGGCCAACGTCCTGACTTTC. It codes for CASRLRGGANVLTF.

This clone came up once. The chain has TRBV3-1 (or the pseudogene TRBV3-2) and TRBJ1-5; D is uncertain. With 1 base removed from V and 2 bases from J, the gap between germline ends came to 15 bases. This CDR3 has 17 residues. Germline assignment: CDR1 LGHDT and CDR2 YNNKEL (reference sequence). DNA for the CDR3: TGTGCCAGCAGCCAAGGCGCGGCGGGGATTGGCAATCAGCCCCAGCATTTT. Amino acids: CASSQGAAGIGNQPQHF.

The chain is built from TRBV30 and TRBJ2-1; 9 nucleotides align to TRBD2. The germline V gene encodes CDR1 GTSNPN and CDR2 SVGIG (reference sequence). The CDR3 totals 15 residues. V trimming: 3 bases; J trimming: 6 bases; junction bases outside the gene matches: 9. CDR3 nucleotide sequence: TGTGCCTGGAGGGCTCTAGCGGGACGATTCAATGAGCAGTTCTTC. This sequence encodes CAWRALAGRFNEQFF.

The gene calls are TRBV14 and TRBJ2-7, with TRBD2 matching 8 bases. The V gene's germline CDR1 is SGHDN and CDR2 FVKESK. The CDR3 extends over 15 amino acids. With 1 base clipped from V and 3 bases from J, the junction kept 5 bases outside the gene matches. This CDR3 reads CASSQGLAGFYEQYF. CDR3 nucleotides: TGTGCCAGCAGCCAAGGCCTAGCGGGTTTCTACGAGCAGTACTTC.

This sequence joins TRBV5-1 and TRBJ2-7; no firm D call. The CDR3 has 13 amino acids. Germline values: CDR1 SGHRS, CDR2 YFSETQ. V was cut by 4 bases and J by 0 bases, with 8 bases left in between. CDR3 loop: CASSRVSSYEQYF. CDR3 bases: TGCGCCAGCAGCCGGGTGAGCTCCTACGAGCAGTACTTC.

The CDR3 protein is CASSRDPSSYEQYF. CDR3 nucleotide sequence: TGTGCCAGCAGCCGCGACCCTAGCTCCTACGAGCAGTACTTC. The chain is built from TRBV7-3 and TRBJ2-7; D is unclear. The CDR3 length is 14 residues. Deletions cut 5 bases from V and 0 bases from J, with 11 bases between. CDR1 and CDR2 (germline): SGHTA, FQGTGA.